The 13 T cell receptor beta chains below were found in one sample sequenced in a study of identifying expanded T cells in peripheral blood. The data were produced by immunoSEQ multiplex PCR, yet TCRdb's version contains in-frame clones alone and is incomplete. The sample has over 80,000 clones; approximately 84% are singletons. What was sequenced was blood. The receptors stem from a person between 18 and 75 years old in good health.

The chain links TRBV14 to TRBJ2-1; D gene unclear. CDR1 and CDR2 from the germline V gene are SGHDN and FVKESK. The CDR3 consists of 13 residues. Trimming left V 0 bases short and J 6 bases short, with 6 bases between. This chain's CDR3 is CASSQDDRNEQFF. Here the CDR3 DNA reads TGTGCCAGCAGCCAAGATGATCGCAATGAGCAGTTCTTC.

The chain employs TRBV5-8 and TRBJ2-7, with 7 bases fitting TRBD1. CDR3 length equals 14 residues. The V gene's germline CDR1 is SGHTS and CDR2 YDEGEE. With V trimmed by 4 bases and J by 2 bases, 6 bases remained unmatched. CDR3 nucleotide sequence: TGTGCCAGCAGCCGCCGGGACAGACCCTACGAGCAGTACTTC. This translates into CASSRRDRPYEQYF.

This clone was detected only a few times. This chain links TRBV7-2 with TRBJ1-2, with TRBD1 matching 9 bases. With V trimmed by 0 bases and J by 6 bases, 2 bases remained unmatched. The CDR3 has 14 residues. The germline V gene encodes CDR1 SGHTA and CDR2 FQGNSA. The CDR3 coding sequence is TGTGCCAGCAGCTTAGCCGGGACAGGGAATGGCTACACCTTC. Its translation is CASSLAGTGNGYTF.

This clone has more than one count but fewer than ten. The V gene is TRBV2, the J gene TRBJ1-1, with D hard to call. The length of the CDR3 is 13 residues. Germline loops: CDR1 SNHLY, CDR2 FYNNEI. V was shortened by 3 bases and J by 6 bases, with 11 bases between the two germline ends. The CDR3 DNA sequence: TGTGCCAGCAGTGACACGGGATTCGCTGAAGCTTTCTTT. The encoded protein is CASSDTGFAEAFF.

The CDR3 protein is CASSLAPRGWNNSPLHF. CDR3 nucleotides: TGTGCCAGCAGCTTAGCCCCTCGGGGGTGGAATAATTCACCCCTCCACTTT. The rearrangement joins TRBV7-2 to TRBJ1-6, with D perhaps matching TRBD1 (5 bases). Trimming shortened V by 0 bases and J by 5 bases, and 14 bases separated the two germline ends. The germline V gene encodes CDR1 SGHTA and CDR2 FQGNSA. This CDR3 is built from 17 residues.

The chain joins TRBV10-3 to TRBJ1-1; TRBD1 might be the D (5 bases). Germline assignment: CDR1 ENHRY and CDR2 SYGVKD. The germline V and J ends were trimmed by 4 bases and 3 bases, with 15 bases remaining between them. This CDR3 is 15 amino acids long. CDR3 protein: CAISGLGEADTEAFF. CDR3 coding DNA: TGTGCCATCAGTGGTTTGGGGGAGGCAGACACTGAAGCTTTCTTT.

V usage is TRBV19 and J usage is TRBJ1-3; D is unresolved. Trimming removed 4 bases at V and 3 bases at J, with 13 bases between. Germline V gives CDR1 LNHDA, CDR2 SQIVND (reference sequence). The CDR3 totals 15 residues. The CDR3 protein is CASSRKSAGGNTIYF. CDR3 in DNA: TGTGCCAGTAGTAGAAAGTCGGCAGGTGGAAACACCATATATTTT.

The chain is built from TRBV11-2 and TRBJ2-7; no clear D gene. The V end was cut by 5 bases, the J end by 3 bases, with 11 bases between. The CDR3 has 13 amino acids. The germline V gene encodes CDR1 SGHAT and CDR2 FQNNGV. CDR3: CASSDHTFYEQYF. As DNA, the CDR3 is TGTGCCAGCAGCGACCACACATTCTACGAGCAGTACTTC.

The rearrangement links TRBV7-2 to TRBJ1-3; D gene unclear. V lost 2 bases and J 1 base, leaving 9 bases between the germline ends. Germline lookup yields CDR1 SGHTA and CDR2 FQGNSA. The CDR3 length is 15 residues. As DNA, the CDR3 is TGTGCCAGCAGCTTAATGGACGTATCTGGAAACACCATATATTTT. This codes for CASSLMDVSGNTIYF.

This rearrangement joins TRBV5-8 to TRBJ1-2; D is possibly TRBD1 (6 bases). CDR1 SGHTS and CDR2 YDEGEE come from the germline V gene. Trimming took off 1 base at V and 4 bases at J, with 14 bases between the two ends. This CDR3 contains 15 residues. The CDR3 is CASSLPRTALYGYTF. The CDR3 nucleotides are TGTGCCAGCAGCTTGCCTCGGACAGCCCTCTATGGCTACACCTTC. Variable domain in full (rest from reference TRBV5-8 and TRBJ1-2): EAGVTQSPTHLIKTRGQQATLRCSPISGHTSVYWYQQALGLGLQFLLWYDEGEERNRGNFPPRFSGRQFPNYSSELNVNALELEDSALYLCASSLPRTALYGYTFGSGTRLTVV.

V usage is TRBV2 and J usage is TRBJ2-4; 7 positions match TRBD1. Trimming at V came to 5 bases and at J to 13 bases, leaving 8 bases not matched to a gene. This CDR3 is built from 12 residues. Germline values: CDR1 SNHLY, CDR2 FYNNEI. CDR3 region: CASSNAGTVQYF. The DNA for the CDR3 is TGTGCCAGCAGTAACGCCGGGACAGTGCAGTACTTC.

This clone was seen a few times. The chain has TRBV27 and TRBJ2-5; 9 nucleotides match TRBD1. With V trimmed by 6 bases and J by 2 bases, 10 bases remained unmatched. The CDR3 sequence is 16 residues long. CDR1 and CDR2 (germline): MNHEY, SMNVEV (reference sequence). The CDR3 here is CASRGHGTGKQETQYF. Written as DNA, the CDR3 is TGTGCCAGCAGGGGGCACGGGACAGGGAAACAAGAGACCCAGTACTTC.

The chain combines TRBV9 with TRBJ1-1; no clear D. CDR3 length: 13 amino acids. Germline-derived CDR1 and CDR2 are SGDLS and YYNGEE. Trimming shortened V by 1 base and J by 5 bases, and 9 bases separated the two germline ends. The CDR3 loop is CASSVLRGTEAFF. The CDR3 DNA follows: TGTGCCAGCAGCGTACTTCGAGGGACTGAAGCTTTCTTT. The full variable domain, rest sourced from reference TRBV9 and TRBJ1-1, is DSGVTQTPKHLITATGQRVTLRCSPRSGDLSVYWYQQSLDQGLQFLIQYYNGEERAKGNILERFSAQQFPDLHSELNLSSLELGDSALYFCASSVLRGTEAFFGQGTRLTVV.